Presented here are 22 T cell receptor beta chains from one specimen sequenced in a study of blood T cells in healthy people across ages. PCR was performed a second time for about 6 to 12 cycles using a sample-barcoded 5' primer and a J-beta primer mix. Each CDR3 protein gets one entry after TCRdb re-called the 5' RACE reads with MiXCR. The repertoire holds 550,000 to 600,000 distinct CDR3 sequences, with more than 45% as singletons. The material sequenced was blood. The receptor source for this set is an elderly man in good health.

This clonotype showed up just a few times. The gene calls are TRBV7-9 and TRBJ2-1; no clear D gene. CDR3 length: 15 amino acids. Germline CDR1 is SEHNR and CDR2 is FQNEAQ (reference sequence). V was cut by 0 bases and J by 3 bases, with 9 bases left in between. In nucleotides, the CDR3 is TGTGCCAGCAGCTTAGCACTTCGGAGCTACAATGAGCAGTTCTTC. Amino acid sequence: CASSLALRSYNEQFF.

This chain links TRBV7-8 with TRBJ2-6; TRBD1 aligns across 9 bases. CDR3 length: 17 amino acids. The J segment lost 0 bases and the V segment lost 7 bases, leaving 7 bases of the junction unmatched. Germline lookup yields CDR1 SGHVS and CDR2 FQNEAQ. CDR3 nucleotides: TGTGCCAGCAACCGACAGGGGGGCGTCTCTGGGGCCAACGTCCTGACTTTC. This gives the protein CASNRQGGVSGANVLTF.

A few counts support this clonotype. The rearrangement uses TRBV6-6 and TRBJ2-7, with D tentatively TRBD2 (7 bases). CDR1 is MNHNY and CDR2 is SVGAGI in the germline V gene (reference sequence). The CDR3 totals 16 residues. V was cut by 6 bases and J by 2 bases, with 20 bases left in between. CDR3 sequence reads: CASSLSVGGHTYEQYF. The CDR3 region has the DNA TGTGCCAGCAGCCTTAGTGTGGGGGGGCATACCTACGAGCAGTACTTC.

The rearrangement joins TRBV28 to TRBJ2-7; 13 nucleotides line up with TRBD2. The DNA end lines up better with TRBJ2-5; the J call may be wrong. Germline CDR1 reads MDHEN; CDR2 reads SYDVKM. CDR3 size: 17 residues. CDR3 in amino acids: CANSRRTSGRGGETQYF. The CDR3 nucleotides are TGTGCCAACTCGAGGAGGACTAGCGGGAGAGGGGGAGAGACCCAGTACTTC.

Only one count was recorded for this clonotype. The chain employs TRBV7-6 and TRBJ2-1; unclear D gene. The CDR3 has 13 amino acids. V lost 1 base, J lost 7 bases, and 8 bases lay in between. The V gene's germline CDR1 is SGHVS and CDR2 FNYEAQ. The CDR3 nucleotides are TGTGCCAGCAGCTTAGGACGGTGGAATGAGCAGTTCTTC. This encodes CASSLGRWNEQFF.

This clonotype has ten or more counts. The chain is built from TRBV6-5 and TRBJ1-2, with unresolved D. Trimming took off 5 bases at V and 0 bases at J, with 7 bases between the two ends. Germline CDR1 and CDR2: MNHEY and SVGAGI. The CDR3 contains 13 residues. CDR3 coding DNA: TGTGCCAGCAGTGACGACACTAACTATGGCTACACCTTC. It codes for CASSDDTNYGYTF.

This rearrangement joins TRBV28 to TRBJ2-5; D is unclear. The CDR3 consists of 11 residues. V lost 8 bases to trimming and J lost 11 bases, with 15 bases between them. Germline V gene sequence: CDR1 MDHEN, CDR2 SYDVKM. The CDR3 protein is CASFDHNEQYF. The CDR3 nucleotides read TGTGCCAGCTTCGACCACAATGAGCAGTACTTC.

The chain couples TRBV19 to TRBJ1-5, with D perhaps TRBD1 (5 bases). With 7 bases removed from V and 2 bases from J, the gap between germline ends came to 15 bases. The CDR3 length is 15 residues. CDR1 is LNHDA and CDR2 is SQIVND in the germline V gene (reference sequence). The CDR3 spells CASTLGPSGNQPQHF. The DNA of the CDR3 is TGTGCCAGTACTCTGGGACCCAGCGGCAATCAGCCCCAGCATTTT.

The chain couples TRBV7-3 to TRBJ2-5, with TRBD2 identical over 8 bases. The CDR3 extends over 15 amino acids. Germline assignment: CDR1 SGHTA and CDR2 FQGTGA. J gave up 3 bases and V 0 bases, and 3 bases lay outside the gene matches. In DNA form, the CDR3 reads TGTGCCAGCAGCTTAACGGCGGGGGGCGAAGAGACCCAGTACTTC. Residues: CASSLTAGGEETQYF. The whole variable domain, remainder taken from reference TRBV7-3 and TRBJ2-5, is GAGVSQTPSNKVTEKGKYVELRCDPISGHTALYWYRQSLGQGPEFLIYFQGTGAADDSGLPNDRFFAVRPEGSVSTLKIQRTERGDSAVYLCASSLTAGGEETQYFGPGTRLLVL.

This rearrangement joins TRBV7-2 to TRBJ2-2; no definite D call. Germline V lookup: CDR1 SGHTA, CDR2 FQGNSA. There are 15 residues in the CDR3. Trimming took off 5 bases at V and 1 base at J, with 11 bases between the two ends. The CDR3 sequence: CASSVRWGNTGELFF. CDR3 DNA sequence: TGTGCCAGCAGCGTGCGGTGGGGGAACACCGGGGAGCTGTTTTTT.

This clonotype was seen a handful of times. This chain's CDR3 is CSAKRRNYEQYF. As DNA, the CDR3 is TGCAGTGCTAAACGGAGAAACTACGAGCAGTACTTC. This sequence joins TRBV20-1 and TRBJ2-7; D is uncertain. Trimming shortened V by 4 bases and J by 3 bases, and 10 bases separated the two germline ends. The germline gives CDR1 DFQATT, CDR2 SNEGSKA (reference sequence). CDR3 length equals 12 residues.

This clonotype appeared many times. The rearrangement links TRBV5-1 to TRBJ2-3, with D possibly being TRBD1 (5 bases). Looked up from germline, CDR1 is SGHRS and CDR2 is YFSETQ. This CDR3 spans 14 amino acids. V was clipped by 0 bases and J by 5 bases, with 10 bases between them. This chain's CDR3 is CASSLGTTGDTQYF. DNA of the CDR3: TGCGCCAGCAGCTTGGGGACAACTGGAGATACGCAGTATTTT.

Written as DNA, the CDR3 is TGCAGTGCTAGTACCAGCTTCGGTAACTGGAGTTGCTGGGAGCTGTTTTTT. Amino acid sequence: CSASTSFGNWSCWELFF. The rearrangement joins TRBV20-1 to TRBJ2-2; no clear D gene. The CDR3 contains 17 residues. From germline, CDR1 is DFQATT and CDR2 SNEGSKA (reference sequence). V lost 3 bases to trimming and J lost 9 bases, with 26 bases between them.

The chain employs TRBV28 and TRBJ2-5; D might be TRBD2 (6 bases). The CDR3 has 13 residues. The V end lost 8 bases, the J end lost 11 bases, and 21 bases lay between the germline ends. Germline CDR1 and CDR2: MDHEN and SYDVKM. CDR3 sequence: CASVRDSATVQYF. CDR3 DNA sequence: TGTGCCAGCGTCCGGGACTCGGCTACGGTGCAGTACTTC. The variable domain in full, completed from reference TRBV28 and TRBJ2-5, reads DVKVTQSSRYLVKRTGEKVFLECVQDMDHENMFWYRQDPGLGLRLIYFSYDVKMKEKGDIPEGYSVSREKKERFSLILESASTNQTSMYLCASVRDSATVQYFGPGTRLLVL.

The genes are TRBV6-6 and TRBJ2-2, with 7 bases lining up with TRBD1. With V trimmed by 2 bases and J by 7 bases, 7 bases remained unmatched. This CDR3 has 15 amino acids. Germline assignment: CDR1 MNHNY and CDR2 SVGAGI (reference sequence). CDR3 sequence (DNA): TGTGCCAGCAGTTACGACAGGGCAGGTTTCGGGGAGCTGTTTTTT. This encodes CASSYDRAGFGELFF.

This clonotype was counted only a few times. The chain carries TRBV10-3 and TRBJ2-3; no definite D call. Germline assignment: CDR1 ENHRY and CDR2 SYGVKD. Trimming stripped 5 bases from V and 0 bases from J, with 3 bases between. CDR3 length: 12 residues. The CDR3 bases are TGTGCCATCAGTAAGAGCACAGATACGCAGTATTTT. Its protein product is CAISKSTDTQYF.

As to this clonotype: Mismatch with germline at one junction end may stem from a read error. The J gene is TRBJ1-5, the V gene TRBV6-1; D is perhaps TRBD1 (5 bases). The CDR3 extends over 18 amino acids. Germline V lookup: CDR1 MNHNS, CDR2 SASEGT. Written as DNA, the CDR3 is TGTGTCAGCAGTACGGTGCCGTCGGGGCCCTGGATCAATCAGCCCCAGCATTTT. As protein: CVSSTVPSGPWINQPQHF.

This clonotype was seen ten or more times. This chain uses TRBV7-9 with TRBJ1-2, with D hard to call. CDR1 and CDR2 from the germline V gene are SEHNR and FQNEAQ (reference sequence). The CDR3 is 13 residues long. The V and J ends lost 1 base and 6 bases respectively, with 9 bases between them. The CDR3 DNA reads as TGTGCCAGCAGCTTAGACAGCAACAATGGCTACACCTTC. This translates into CASSLDSNNGYTF.

This clonotype was counted ten times or more. This chain joins TRBV20-1 and TRBJ2-3, with 9 bases aligning to TRBD2. This CDR3 comprises 15 residues. Germline CDR1 DFQATT, CDR2 SNEGSKA (reference sequence). V lost 6 bases, J lost 3 bases, and 10 bases stayed unmatched. The CDR3 sequence is CSAEAGGPGTDTQYF. Here the CDR3 DNA reads TGCAGTGCCGAAGCGGGAGGCCCTGGGACAGATACGCAGTATTTT.

The chain is built from TRBV5-1 and TRBJ2-3; 7 bases line up with TRBD1. The CDR3 contains 16 residues. The V gene's germline CDR1 is SGHRS and CDR2 YFSETQ. V lost 4 bases, J lost 0 bases, and 8 bases stayed unmatched. CDR3 in amino acids: CASSHGTDESTDTQYF. CDR3 coding DNA: TGCGCCAGCAGCCACGGGACAGACGAGAGCACAGATACGCAGTATTTT.

Comment on this clonotype: An end of the junction does not agree with germline; a read error may underlie this. The gene calls are TRBV12-3 or TRBV12-4 and TRBJ2-6, with D possibly TRBD1 on 5 matching bases. This CDR3 contains 15 residues. CDR3 bases: TGTGCCAGCAGTGCCACGGGCTCTGGGGCCAACGTCCCGACTTTC. Amino acids: CASSATGSGANVPTF.

This rearrangement joins TRBV12-3 or TRBV12-4 to TRBJ1-1; 8 nucleotides agree with TRBD1. With V trimmed by 3 bases and J by 7 bases, 10 bases remained unmatched. The length of the CDR3 is 15 residues. CDR3 loop: CASSFSPGGKGEAFF. CDR3 DNA: TGTGCCAGCAGTTTCTCCCCAGGGGGCAAGGGTGAAGCTTTCTTT.